This entry concerns a single T cell receptor (beta chain). The antigen is not known. This specimen comes from a study of shared clonotypes between healthy human individuals. The V and J ends lost 1 base and 5 bases, in that order; junction bases with no gene match: 6. The CDR3 sequence is 15 residues long. Germline CDR1 reads SGHRS; CDR2 reads YFSETQ. Study-level points and caveats: Genetic and exposure-history diversity was limited by the few donors.

The data were produced by immunoSEQ multiplex PCR, yet TCRdb's version contains in-frame clones alone and is incomplete. Of roughly 86,000 clones in the sample, approximately 75% were seen once. The source is a man between 25 and 39 years old in good health. The chain joins TRBV5-1 to TRBJ2-7, with TRBD1 matching over 10 bases. The sequencing sample was made of memory CD8+ T cells sorted from blood. Noted subset: CD45RO+ cells pooled with CCR7-negative TemRA cells. CDR3 sequence (DNA): TGCGCCAGCAGCTTGTCGGGACAGGGGATGCACGAGCAGTACTTC. Protein: CASSLSGQGMHEQYF. The complete variable domain, with remaining parts taken from reference TRBV5-1 and TRBJ2-7, reads KAGVTQTPRYLIKTRGQQVTLSCSPISGHRSVSWYQQTPGQGLQFLFEYFSETQRNKGNFPGRFSGRQFSNSRSEMNVSTLELGDSALYLCASSLSGQGMHEQYFGPGTRLTVT.